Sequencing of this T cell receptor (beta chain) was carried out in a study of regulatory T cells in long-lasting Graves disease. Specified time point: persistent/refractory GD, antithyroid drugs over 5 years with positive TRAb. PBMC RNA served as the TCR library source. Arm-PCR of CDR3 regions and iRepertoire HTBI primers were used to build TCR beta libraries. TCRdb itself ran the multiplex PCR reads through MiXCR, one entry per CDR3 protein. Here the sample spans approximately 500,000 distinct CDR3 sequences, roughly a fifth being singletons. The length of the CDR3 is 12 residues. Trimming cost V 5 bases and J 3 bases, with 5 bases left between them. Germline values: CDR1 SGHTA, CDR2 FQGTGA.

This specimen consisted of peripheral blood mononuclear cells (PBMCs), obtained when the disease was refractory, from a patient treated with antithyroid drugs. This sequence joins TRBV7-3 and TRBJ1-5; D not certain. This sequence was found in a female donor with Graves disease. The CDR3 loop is CASSPNNQPQHF. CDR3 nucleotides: TGTGCCAGCAGCCCAAACAATCAGCCCCAGCATTTT.